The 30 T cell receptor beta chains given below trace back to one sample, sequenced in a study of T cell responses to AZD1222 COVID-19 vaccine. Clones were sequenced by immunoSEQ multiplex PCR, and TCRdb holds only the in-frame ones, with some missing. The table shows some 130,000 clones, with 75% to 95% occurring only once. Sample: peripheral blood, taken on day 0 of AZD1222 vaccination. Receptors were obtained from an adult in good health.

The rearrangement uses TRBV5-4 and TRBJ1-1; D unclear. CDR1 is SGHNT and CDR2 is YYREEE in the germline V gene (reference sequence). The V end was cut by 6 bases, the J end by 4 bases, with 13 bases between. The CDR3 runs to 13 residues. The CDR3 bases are TGTGCCAGCAACGACCCCTTGGGCACTGAAGCTTTCTTT. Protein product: CASNDPLGTEAFF.

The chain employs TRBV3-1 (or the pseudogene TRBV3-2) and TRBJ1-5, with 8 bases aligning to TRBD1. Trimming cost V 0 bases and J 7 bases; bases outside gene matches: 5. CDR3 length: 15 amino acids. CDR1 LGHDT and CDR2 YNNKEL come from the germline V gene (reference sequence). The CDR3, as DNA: TGTGCCAGCAGCCAAGATCAGGGGGCAGGACAGCCCCAGCATTTT. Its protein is CASSQDQGAGQPQHF.

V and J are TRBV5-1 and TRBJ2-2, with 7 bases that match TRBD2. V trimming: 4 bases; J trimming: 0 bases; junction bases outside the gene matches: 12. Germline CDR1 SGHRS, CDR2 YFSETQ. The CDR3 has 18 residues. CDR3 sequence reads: CASSPGWRAGTNTGELFF. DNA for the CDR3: TGCGCCAGCAGCCCAGGGTGGAGAGCGGGGACGAACACCGGGGAGCTGTTTTTT.

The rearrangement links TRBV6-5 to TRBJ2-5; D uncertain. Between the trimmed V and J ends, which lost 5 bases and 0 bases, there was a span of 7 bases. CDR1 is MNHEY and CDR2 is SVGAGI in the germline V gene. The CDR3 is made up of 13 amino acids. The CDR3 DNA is TGTGCCAGCAGTAGACTCAACCAAGAGACCCAGTACTTC. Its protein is CASSRLNQETQYF.

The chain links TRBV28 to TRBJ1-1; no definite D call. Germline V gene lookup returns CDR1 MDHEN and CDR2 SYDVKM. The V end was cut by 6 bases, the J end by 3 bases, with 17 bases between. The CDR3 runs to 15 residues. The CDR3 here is CASRNLRELHTEAFF. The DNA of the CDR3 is TGTGCCAGCAGGAACCTACGTGAGCTACACACTGAAGCTTTCTTT.

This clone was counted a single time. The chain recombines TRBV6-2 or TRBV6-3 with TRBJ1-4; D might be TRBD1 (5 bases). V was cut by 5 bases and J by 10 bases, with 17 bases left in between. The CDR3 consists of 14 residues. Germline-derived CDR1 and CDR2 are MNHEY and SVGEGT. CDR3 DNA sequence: TGTGCCAGCAGTCCAGGGTACGCGGGTGGAAAACTGTTTTTT. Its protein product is CASSPGYAGGKLFF.

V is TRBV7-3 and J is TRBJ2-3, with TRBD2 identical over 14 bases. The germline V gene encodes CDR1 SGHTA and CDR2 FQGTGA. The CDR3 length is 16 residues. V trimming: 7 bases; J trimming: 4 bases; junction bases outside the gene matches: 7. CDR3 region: CASNFGLAGGPDTQYF. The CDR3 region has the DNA TGTGCCAGCAACTTTGGACTAGCGGGGGGCCCAGATACGCAGTATTTT. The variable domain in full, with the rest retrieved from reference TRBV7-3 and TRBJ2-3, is GAGVSQTPSNKVTEKGKYVELRCDPISGHTALYWYRQSLGQGPEFLIYFQGTGAADDSGLPNDRFFAVRPEGSVSTLKIQRTERGDSAVYLCASNFGLAGGPDTQYFGPGTRLTVL.

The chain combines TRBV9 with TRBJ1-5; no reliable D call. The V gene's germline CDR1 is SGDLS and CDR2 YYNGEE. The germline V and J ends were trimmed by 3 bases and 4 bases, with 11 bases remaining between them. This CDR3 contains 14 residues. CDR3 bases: TGTGCCAGCAGCGAGGAACCGTTGAATCAGCCCCAGCATTTT. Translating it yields CASSEEPLNQPQHF.

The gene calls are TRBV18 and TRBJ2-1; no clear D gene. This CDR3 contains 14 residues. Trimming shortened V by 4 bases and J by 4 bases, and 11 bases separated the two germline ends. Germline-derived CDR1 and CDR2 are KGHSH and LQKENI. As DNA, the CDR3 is TGTGCCAGCTCACTGCCCGACGGGTACAATGAGCAGTTCTTC. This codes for CASSLPDGYNEQFF.

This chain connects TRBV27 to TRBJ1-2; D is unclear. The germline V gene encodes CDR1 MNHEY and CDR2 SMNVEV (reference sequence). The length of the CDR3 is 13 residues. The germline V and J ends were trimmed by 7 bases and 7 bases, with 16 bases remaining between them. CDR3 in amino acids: CASTPGPNRGYTF. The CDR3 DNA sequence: TGTGCCAGCACACCCGGGCCAAACCGTGGCTACACCTTC.

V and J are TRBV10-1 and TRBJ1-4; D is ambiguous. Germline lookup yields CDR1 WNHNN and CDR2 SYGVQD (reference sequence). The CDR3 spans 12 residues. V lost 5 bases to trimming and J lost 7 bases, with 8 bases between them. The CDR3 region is CASSHVGEKLFF. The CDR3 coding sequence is TGCGCCAGCAGTCACGTAGGTGAAAAACTGTTTTTT.

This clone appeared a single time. The CDR3 is CATRSPTGRNQPQHF. The CDR3 DNA reads as TGTGCCACGCGGTCACCGACAGGTCGTAATCAGCCCCAGCATTTT. The V gene is TRBV24-1, the J gene TRBJ1-5; D might be TRBD1 (6 bases). This CDR3 comprises 15 residues. Trimming stripped 10 bases from V and 4 bases from J, with 19 bases between. Germline V gene lookup returns CDR1 KGHDR and CDR2 SFDVKD.

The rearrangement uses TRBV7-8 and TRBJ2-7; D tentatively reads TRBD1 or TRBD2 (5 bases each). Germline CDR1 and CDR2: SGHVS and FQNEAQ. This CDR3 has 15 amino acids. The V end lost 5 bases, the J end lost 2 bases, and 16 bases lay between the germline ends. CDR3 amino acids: CASSRGSGAAYEQYF. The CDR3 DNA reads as TGTGCCAGCAGCCGTGGTTCCGGGGCCGCCTACGAGCAGTACTTC.

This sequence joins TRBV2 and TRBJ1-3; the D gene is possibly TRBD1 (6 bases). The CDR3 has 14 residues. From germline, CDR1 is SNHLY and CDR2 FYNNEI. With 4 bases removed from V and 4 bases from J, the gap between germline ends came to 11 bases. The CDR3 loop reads CASSVRGPGNTIYF. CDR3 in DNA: TGTGCCAGCAGTGTACGGGGGCCCGGAAACACCATATATTTT.

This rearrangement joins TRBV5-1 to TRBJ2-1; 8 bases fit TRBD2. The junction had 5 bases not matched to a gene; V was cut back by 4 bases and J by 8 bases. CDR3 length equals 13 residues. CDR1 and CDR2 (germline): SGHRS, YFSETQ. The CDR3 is CASSPGGDYEQFF. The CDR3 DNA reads TGCGCCAGCAGCCCCGGGGGGGATTATGAGCAGTTCTTC.

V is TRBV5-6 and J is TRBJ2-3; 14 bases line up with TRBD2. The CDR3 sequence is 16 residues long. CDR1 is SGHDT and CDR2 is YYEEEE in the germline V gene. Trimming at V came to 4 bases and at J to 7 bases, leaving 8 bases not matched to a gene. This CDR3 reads CASSGTSGGLGNTQYF. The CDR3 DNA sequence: TGTGCCAGCAGCGGGACTAGCGGGGGACTGGGGAATACGCAGTATTTT.

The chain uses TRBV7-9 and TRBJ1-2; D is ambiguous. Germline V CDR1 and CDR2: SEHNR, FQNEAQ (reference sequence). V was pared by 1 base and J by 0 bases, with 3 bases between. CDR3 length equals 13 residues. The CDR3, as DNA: TGTGCCAGCAGCTTAGAGGCTAACTATGGCTACACCTTC. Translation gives CASSLEANYGYTF.

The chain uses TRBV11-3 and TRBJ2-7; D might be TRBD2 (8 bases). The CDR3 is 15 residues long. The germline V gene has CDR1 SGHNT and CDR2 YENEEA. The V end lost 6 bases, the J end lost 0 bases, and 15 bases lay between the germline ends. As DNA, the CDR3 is TGTGCCAGCAGGAAGACAGGGACTAGCTCCTACGAGCAGTACTTC. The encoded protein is CASRKTGTSSYEQYF.

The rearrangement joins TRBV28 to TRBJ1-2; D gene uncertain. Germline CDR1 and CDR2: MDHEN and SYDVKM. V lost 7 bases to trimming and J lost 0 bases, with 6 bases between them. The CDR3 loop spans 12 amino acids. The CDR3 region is CASMAPNYGYTF. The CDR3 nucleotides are TGTGCCAGCATGGCCCCTAACTATGGCTACACCTTC.

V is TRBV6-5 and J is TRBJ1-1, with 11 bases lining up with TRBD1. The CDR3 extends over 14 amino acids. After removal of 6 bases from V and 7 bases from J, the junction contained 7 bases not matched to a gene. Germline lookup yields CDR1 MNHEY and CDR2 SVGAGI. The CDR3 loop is CASRLDRGHGEAFF. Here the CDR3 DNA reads TGTGCCAGCAGGCTGGACAGGGGGCATGGTGAAGCTTTCTTT.

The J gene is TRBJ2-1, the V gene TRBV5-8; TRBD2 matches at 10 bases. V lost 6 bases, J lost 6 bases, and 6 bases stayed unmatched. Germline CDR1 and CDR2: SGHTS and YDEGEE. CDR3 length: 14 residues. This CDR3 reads CASNVAGGTNEQFF. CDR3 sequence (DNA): TGTGCCAGCAACGTAGCGGGGGGCACCAATGAGCAGTTCTTC.

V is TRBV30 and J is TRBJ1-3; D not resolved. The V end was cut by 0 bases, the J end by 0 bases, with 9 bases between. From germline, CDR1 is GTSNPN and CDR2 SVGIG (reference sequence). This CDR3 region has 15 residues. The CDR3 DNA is TGTGCCTGGAGTGTAAGCTATCGCTCTGGAAACACCATATATTTT. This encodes CAWSVSYRSGNTIYF.

The DNA for the CDR3 is TGTGCCAGCAGCTTGGGCAGGGGATCTGGAAACACCATATATTTT. It yields the protein CASSLGRGSGNTIYF. The chain recombines TRBV5-5 with TRBJ1-3, with TRBD1 as a possible D gene (6 bases). Germline loops: CDR1 SGHKS, CDR2 YYEKEE (reference sequence). CDR3 size: 15 residues. V dropped 0 bases and J dropped 1 base, with 8 bases sitting between them.

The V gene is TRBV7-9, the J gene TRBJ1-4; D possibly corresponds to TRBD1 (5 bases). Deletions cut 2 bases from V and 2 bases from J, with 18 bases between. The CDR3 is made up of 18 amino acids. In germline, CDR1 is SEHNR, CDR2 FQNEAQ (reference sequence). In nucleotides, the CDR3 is TGTGCCAGCAGCTTACCCCCGGGACCCCTGATGACTAATGAAAAACTGTTTTTT. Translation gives CASSLPPGPLMTNEKLFF.

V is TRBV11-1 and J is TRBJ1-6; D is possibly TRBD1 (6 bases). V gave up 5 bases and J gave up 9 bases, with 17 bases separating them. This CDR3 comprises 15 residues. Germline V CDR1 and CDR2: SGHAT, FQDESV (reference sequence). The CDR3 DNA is TGTGCCAGCAGCGAGTATTCGGCAGGGGCTTCACCCCTCCACTTT. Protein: CASSEYSAGASPLHF.

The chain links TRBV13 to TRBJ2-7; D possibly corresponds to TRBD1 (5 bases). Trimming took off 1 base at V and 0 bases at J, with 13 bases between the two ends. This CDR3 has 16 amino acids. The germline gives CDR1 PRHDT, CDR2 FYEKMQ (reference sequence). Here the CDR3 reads CASSLETGSSSYEQYF. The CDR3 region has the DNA TGTGCCAGCAGCTTAGAAACAGGCTCGAGCTCCTACGAGCAGTACTTC. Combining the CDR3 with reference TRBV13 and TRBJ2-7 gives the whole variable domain AAGVIQSPRHLIKEKRETATLKCYPIPRHDTVYWYQQGPGQDPQFLISFYEKMQSDKGSIPDRFSAQQFSDYHSELNMSSLELGDSALYFCASSLETGSSSYEQYFGPGTRLTVT.

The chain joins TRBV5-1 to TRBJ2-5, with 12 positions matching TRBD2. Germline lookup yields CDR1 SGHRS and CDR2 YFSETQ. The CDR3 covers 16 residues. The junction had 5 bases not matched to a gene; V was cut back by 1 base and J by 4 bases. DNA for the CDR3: TGCGCCAGCAGCTTGAAACTAGCGGGGGGAGGAGAGACCCAGTACTTC. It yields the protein CASSLKLAGGGETQYF.

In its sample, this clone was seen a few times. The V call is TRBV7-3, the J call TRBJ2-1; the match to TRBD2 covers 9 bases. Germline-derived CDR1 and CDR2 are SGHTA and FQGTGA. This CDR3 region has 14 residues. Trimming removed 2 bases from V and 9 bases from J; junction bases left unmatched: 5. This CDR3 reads CASSLAGGRSEQFF. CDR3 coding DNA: TGTGCCAGCAGCTTAGCGGGGGGGCGAAGTGAGCAGTTCTTC.

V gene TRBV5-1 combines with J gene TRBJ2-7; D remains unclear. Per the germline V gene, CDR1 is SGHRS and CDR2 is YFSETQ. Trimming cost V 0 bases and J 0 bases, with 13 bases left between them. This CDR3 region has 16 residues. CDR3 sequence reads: CASSLAVLDNSYEQYF. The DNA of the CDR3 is TGCGCCAGCAGCTTGGCCGTTCTAGACAACTCCTACGAGCAGTACTTC.

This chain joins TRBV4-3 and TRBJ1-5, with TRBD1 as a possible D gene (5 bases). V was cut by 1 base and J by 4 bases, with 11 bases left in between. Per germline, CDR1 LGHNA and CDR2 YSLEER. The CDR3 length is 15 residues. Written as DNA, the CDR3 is TGCGCCAGCAGCCAAGCGGAGGGACCTAATCAGCCCCAGCATTTT. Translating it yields CASSQAEGPNQPQHF.